The 9 T cell receptor beta chains reported below all come from one sample, sequenced in a study of blood T cell repertoires in COVID-19. Sequencing used immunoSEQ multiplex PCR; TCRdb keeps in-frame clones, though not all of them. The sample yields 200,000 to 250,000 clones, approximately 84% seen once. The source material was PBMCs or T cells enriched from blood (not recorded which). The receptors derive from a man aged 55-75 years who had recovered from COVID-19.

J is TRBJ2-3 and V is TRBV6-5; the D gene is possibly TRBD2 (7 bases). Trimming stripped 7 bases from V and 4 bases from J, with 18 bases between. Per the germline V gene, CDR1 is MNHEY and CDR2 is SVGAGI. The CDR3 contains 15 residues. For the CDR3, the DNA is TGTGCCAGCACCCGAAGGGGGGGTGGCGCAGATACGCAGTATTTT. This translates into CASTRRGGGADTQYF.

The chain recombines TRBV5-8 with TRBJ1-1; D is perhaps TRBD1 (6 bases). The CDR3 has 15 amino acids. Germline CDR1 is SGHTS and CDR2 is YDEGEE. Deletions cut 4 bases from V and 5 bases from J, with 18 bases between. This CDR3 is CASSTGRRVGTEAFF. In DNA form, the CDR3 reads TGTGCCAGCAGCACAGGGCGCAGGGTGGGGACTGAAGCTTTCTTT.

The chain uses TRBV19 and TRBJ1-5; D is perhaps TRBD1 (6 bases). The V and J ends lost 11 bases and 4 bases respectively, with 24 bases between them. Germline V lookup: CDR1 LNHDA, CDR2 SQIVND (reference sequence). This CDR3 comprises 16 residues. Here the CDR3 DNA reads TGTGCCTCAAGTAGGGTATCGGGGGGCGAGAATCAGCCCCAGCATTTT. Its protein product is CASSRVSGGENQPQHF.

The chain is built from TRBV4-1 and TRBJ1-6; D perhaps matches TRBD1 (6 bases). The germline gives CDR1 MGHRA, CDR2 YSYEKL. The ends were cut back, 0 bases at V and 4 bases at J, with 10 bases in the middle. This CDR3 has 16 residues. CDR3 coding DNA: TGCGCCAGCAGCCAAGATTTTGGACAGTATAATTCACCCCTCCACTTT. This sequence encodes CASSQDFGQYNSPLHF.

This chain uses TRBV18 with TRBJ2-1; a possible D gene is TRBD1 (5 bases). This CDR3 region has 17 residues. Per germline, CDR1 KGHSH and CDR2 LQKENI. Trimming cost V 4 bases and J 6 bases, with 22 bases left between them. CDR3 in amino acids: CASSLPQKGAFANEQFF. As DNA, the CDR3 is TGTGCCAGCTCACTACCACAGAAAGGGGCGTTCGCCAATGAGCAGTTCTTC.

The rearrangement joins TRBV5-1 to TRBJ2-1, with D possibly being TRBD1 (5 bases). The germline gives CDR1 SGHRS, CDR2 YFSETQ. The CDR3 is made up of 15 amino acids. V was clipped by 7 bases and J by 0 bases, with 14 bases between them. This CDR3 reads CASAPQGGSYNEQFF. CDR3 sequence (DNA): TGCGCCAGCGCCCCCCAGGGTGGCTCCTACAATGAGCAGTTCTTC.

This rearrangement joins TRBV3-1 (or the pseudogene TRBV3-2) to TRBJ2-3; 10 nucleotides align to TRBD2. The CDR3 loop spans 20 amino acids. Looked up from germline, CDR1 is LGHDT and CDR2 is YNNKEL (reference sequence). V lost 3 bases to trimming and J lost 2 bases; unmatched junction nucleotides: 17. CDR3: CASSHKGLAGALLHTDTQYF. CDR3 DNA sequence: TGTGCCAGCAGCCACAAGGGCCTAGCGGGGGCCCTTCTTCACACAGATACGCAGTATTTT.

To note about this clone: Different DNA sequences within this sample yield the same CDR3. V gene TRBV18 combines with J gene TRBJ2-3; D is perhaps TRBD2 (6 bases). Looked up from germline, CDR1 is KGHSH and CDR2 is LQKENI. V lost 0 bases, J lost 2 bases, and 9 bases lay in between. This CDR3 spans 15 amino acids. CDR3 nucleotide sequence: TGTGCCAGCTCACCACCAAGCGGGTCCACAGATACGCAGTATTTT. It specifies CASSPPSGSTDTQYF.

The chain recombines TRBV3-1 (or the pseudogene TRBV3-2) with TRBJ2-7; 7 bases line up with TRBD2. Germline CDR1 is LGHDT and CDR2 is YNNKEL (reference sequence). J lost 3 bases, V lost 1 base, and 12 bases had no gene match. CDR3 length: 17 amino acids. The CDR3 DNA reads TGTGCCAGCAGCCAAGTTGGTTCGCGGGGGACCAGCTACGAGCAGTACTTC. This codes for CASSQVGSRGTSYEQYF.